The T cell receptor beta chain under discussion was sequenced for a study of shared clonotypes between healthy human individuals. This clone was counted a single time. Assay runs were performed at deep level. Loaded into unsorted PBMC replicate PCRs was approximately 300 ng DNA, approximately 33,000 T cell genomes. Only in-frame clones appear in the TCRdb table, and some are missing; sequencing was by immunoSEQ multiplex PCR. The sample has roughly 500,000 clones, around 79% seen once. This receptor was identified in a middle-aged woman in good health. Some clones in this sample may be carry-over from other donors' samples. Source material: PBMCs.

In DNA, the CDR3 is TGTGCCAGCAGCCCAGGCTTTGGAGGGGGGCACACTGAAGCTTTCTTT. Protein product: CASSPGFGGGHTEAFF. The rearrangement uses TRBV11-3 and TRBJ1-1; a possible D gene is TRBD1 (6 bases). V lost 5 bases and J 3 bases, leaving 19 bases between the germline ends. The CDR3 is made up of 16 amino acids. Germline values: CDR1 SGHNT, CDR2 YENEEA.